The entry below describes one TCR beta chain. The sample belongs to a study of T cell changes during pregnancy in multiple sclerosis. Clones were sequenced by immunoSEQ multiplex PCR, and TCRdb holds only the in-frame ones, with some missing. The sample includes tens of thousands of clones, 85% to 95% seen only once; the top ten take 0.74%. The CDR3 has 12 residues. Trimming shortened V by 7 bases and J by 0 bases, and 7 bases separated the two germline ends. Germline CDR1 is SNHLY and CDR2 is FYNNEI. The source of this sequence is a female donor with multiple sclerosis, enrolled in a pregnancy study. V usage is TRBV2 and J usage is TRBJ2-7, with a tentative D call TRBD2 (5 bases). The material sequenced was CD4+ T cells from peripheral blood mononuclear cells, taken in the third trimester of pregnancy. For the CDR3, the DNA is TGTGCCAGCACGGCGGGCTCCTACGAGCAGTACTTC. This sequence encodes CASTAGSYEQYF.